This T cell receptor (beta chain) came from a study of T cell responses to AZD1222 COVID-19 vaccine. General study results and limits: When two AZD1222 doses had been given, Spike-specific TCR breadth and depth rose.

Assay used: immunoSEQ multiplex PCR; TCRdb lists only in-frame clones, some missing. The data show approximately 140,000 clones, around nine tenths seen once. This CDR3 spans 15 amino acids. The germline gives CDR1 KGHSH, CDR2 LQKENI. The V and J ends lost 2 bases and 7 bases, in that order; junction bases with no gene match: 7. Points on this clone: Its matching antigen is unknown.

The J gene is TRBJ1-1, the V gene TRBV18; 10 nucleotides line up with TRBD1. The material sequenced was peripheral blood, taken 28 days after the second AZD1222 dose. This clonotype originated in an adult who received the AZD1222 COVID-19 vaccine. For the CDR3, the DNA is TGTGCCAGCTCACCATGGGACAGGGGCACCCTTGAAGCTTTCTTT. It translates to CASSPWDRGTLEAFF.